These 23 T cell receptor beta chains share one sample of origin, sequenced in a study of T cell repertoires in cytomegalovirus infection. TCRdb analysed the reads with MiXCR anew, one entry per CDR3 protein. Of roughly 320,000 distinct CDR3 sequences listed, more than 8% were seen once; the top ten hold about 3.9%. Sequencing used PBMCs. All receptors derive from a human donor in good health (CMV status not recorded). Some clones in this sample may be carry-over from other donors' samples.

This clonotype appeared a few times. V is TRBV20-1 and J is TRBJ1-5; TRBD1 might be the D (5 bases). Germline V gene data show CDR1 as DFQATT and CDR2 as SNEGSKA (reference sequence). Trimming stripped 5 bases from V and 0 bases from J, with 11 bases between. The CDR3 has 14 amino acids. DNA of the CDR3: TGCAGTGCTTCGCTAGGGGTTAGCAATCAGCCCCAGCATTTT. It is translated as CSASLGVSNQPQHF.

CDR3 sequence reads: CASSLVGTSLGEQFF. CDR3 bases: TGTGCCAGCAGCTTAGTCGGGACTAGTTTAGGTGAGCAGTTCTTC. The J gene is TRBJ2-1, the V gene TRBV7-8, with 8 bases matching TRBD2. V shed 1 base and J 9 bases; nucleotides not matched to a gene: 8. The CDR3 extends over 15 amino acids. From germline, CDR1 is SGHVS and CDR2 FQNEAQ.

The rearrangement joins TRBV4-3 to TRBJ1-2; D may be TRBD1 (5 bases). The CDR3 sequence is 15 residues long. The germline V and J ends were trimmed by 6 bases and 4 bases, with 18 bases remaining between them. Germline V gene lookup returns CDR1 LGHNA and CDR2 YSLEER. The CDR3 nucleotides are TGCGCCAGCAGTCCCTCATTTGGGGGAAGCTATGGCTACACCTTC. Its translation: CASSPSFGGSYGYTF.

This clonotype was recorded many times. The chain recombines TRBV27 with TRBJ2-5; weak D call: TRBD1 (5 bases). Per germline, CDR1 MNHEY and CDR2 SMNVEV (reference sequence). The CDR3 spans 13 residues. The V gene lost 8 bases and the J gene lost 3 bases, with 13 bases spanning the gap. The CDR3 loop reads CASPSDIKETQYF. CDR3 in DNA: TGTGCCAGCCCCTCGGACATCAAAGAGACCCAGTACTTC.

The chain combines TRBV12-3 or TRBV12-4 with TRBJ2-3; 13 nucleotides line up with TRBD2. V lost 6 bases and J lost 6; bases outside the gene matches: 6. The CDR3 totals 15 residues. CDR3 loop: CASSPTSGRRDTQYF. The CDR3 bases are TGTGCCAGCAGCCCGACTAGCGGGAGGCGGGATACGCAGTATTTT.

This clonotype has at least ten counts. The V call is TRBV10-1, the J call TRBJ2-1; TRBD2 matches 9 bases. In germline, CDR1 is WNHNN, CDR2 SYGVQD (reference sequence). The CDR3 has 14 residues. V was pared by 2 bases and J by 9 bases, with 5 bases of the junction left unmatched. CDR3 region: CASSEIAGVTEQFF. The CDR3 coding sequence is TGCGCCAGCAGTGAGATAGCGGGAGTTACTGAGCAGTTCTTC.

This clonotype was seen only a few times. The chain uses TRBV20-1 and TRBJ2-1; 8 bases agree with TRBD2. The V segment lost 5 bases and the J segment 5 bases; nucleotides outside the gene matches: 8. The CDR3 contains 14 residues. Germline CDR1 reads DFQATT; CDR2 reads SNEGSKA (reference sequence). CDR3 DNA sequence: TGCAGTGCTCCCGGGGATAGCGGGGACAATGAGCAGTTCTTC. It is translated as CSAPGDSGDNEQFF.

The table lists this clonotype with many counts. The V gene is TRBV12-3 or TRBV12-4, the J gene TRBJ2-3; 11 bases are a match to TRBD2. The ends lost 5 bases at V and 1 base at J; junction bases unmatched: 11. The CDR3 runs 18 residues. The CDR3 bases are TGTGCCAGCAGTGCGAGACGACTAGCGGGAAGTCGCACAGATACGCAGTATTTT. Amino acid sequence: CASSARRLAGSRTDTQYF.

This clonotype was counted at least ten times. The DNA of the CDR3 is TGCGCCAGCAGCGAGGACGGAAACTATGGCTACACCTTC. This sequence encodes CASSEDGNYGYTF. This chain joins TRBV5-1 and TRBJ1-2; D is uncertain. The V end lost 4 bases, the J end lost 2 bases, and 9 bases lay between the germline ends. The CDR3 is 13 residues long. From germline, CDR1 is SGHRS and CDR2 YFSETQ. The entire variable domain, with the rest obtained from reference TRBV5-1 and TRBJ1-2, is as follows: KAGVTQTPRYLIKTRGQQVTLSCSPISGHRSVSWYQQTPGQGLQFLFEYFSETQRNKGNFPGRFSGRQFSNSRSEMNVSTLELGDSALYLCASSEDGNYGYTFGSGTRLTVV.

Notes on this clonotype: Because it lacks the conserved phenylalanine or tryptophan at the end, this CDR3 is likely a read error. This chain joins TRBV6-8 and TRBJ2-7; no reliable D call. CDR1 and CDR2 (germline): MNHGY, SAAAGT. The CDR3 is made up of 15 amino acids. Trimming removed 0 bases at V and 0 bases at J, with 9 bases between. CDR3 coding DNA: TGTGCCAGCAGTTACTCCTCCGGAAGCTCCTACGAGCAGTACTAC. It yields the protein CASSYSSGSSYEQYY.

This clonotype was recorded many times. The genes are TRBV7-2 and TRBJ2-1; D unclear. V was shortened by 6 bases and J by 2 bases, with 8 bases between the two germline ends. The CDR3 runs 13 residues. Germline CDR1 is SGHTA and CDR2 is FQGNSA. The CDR3, as DNA: TGTGCCAGCAGTCCCCGTCCCTACAATGAGCAGTTCTTC. It is translated as CASSPRPYNEQFF.

This rearrangement joins TRBV28 to TRBJ2-7; D is perhaps TRBD1 (5 bases). The CDR3 totals 14 residues. V was trimmed by 6 bases and J by 2 bases, leaving 14 bases between them. The germline V gene has CDR1 MDHEN and CDR2 SYDVKM. Written as DNA, the CDR3 is TGTGCCAGCAGACGCTCATCAGGGACCTACGAGCAGTACTTC. This codes for CASRRSSGTYEQYF. Looking up the rest from reference TRBV28 and TRBJ2-7 gives the full variable domain: DVKVTQSSRYLVKRTGEKVFLECVQDMDHENMFWYRQDPGLGLRLIYFSYDVKMKEKGDIPEGYSVSREKKERFSLILESASTNQTSMYLCASRRSSGTYEQYFGPGTRLTVT.

This clonotype was seen ten or more times. J is TRBJ1-2 and V is TRBV20-1, with a tentative D call TRBD1 (6 bases). Germline-derived CDR1 and CDR2 are DFQATT and SNEGSKA (reference sequence). The CDR3 loop spans 13 amino acids. With 5 bases removed from V and 6 bases from J, the gap between germline ends came to 16 bases. CDR3 nucleotide sequence: TGCAGTGCTGCCCGGGGGGGGGCGGATGGCTACACCTTC. Translating gives CSAARGGADGYTF.

The count of this clonotype is one. This may be a read error, as it is one base from a much larger clone. The chain carries TRBV12-3 or TRBV12-4 and TRBJ1-6; D is perhaps TRBD1 (6 bases). The V and J ends lost 5 bases and 9 bases respectively, with 20 bases between them. CDR3 length: 16 residues. The CDR3 spells CASSPGGESPSSPLHF. In DNA form, the CDR3 reads TGTGCCAGCAGTCCCGGGGGCGAATCTCCTTCTTCACCCCTCCACTTT.

This clonotype has more than one count but fewer than ten. The V and J genes are TRBV7-9 and TRBJ1-4; no clear D. This CDR3 spans 15 amino acids. Trimming removed 1 base at V and 0 bases at J, with 6 bases between. Germline CDR1 SEHNR, CDR2 FQNEAQ (reference sequence). The CDR3: CASSLEGATNEKLFF. CDR3 nucleotides: TGTGCCAGCAGCTTAGAAGGCGCAACTAATGAAAAACTGTTTTTT.

V and J are TRBV7-9 and TRBJ1-1, with D perhaps TRBD1 (5 bases). Germline assignment: CDR1 SEHNR and CDR2 FQNEAQ (reference sequence). V was cut by 4 bases and J by 0 bases, with 12 bases left in between. The CDR3 sequence is 15 residues long. The CDR3 DNA is TGTGCCAGCAGCTCCTCGGGGGGGATGAACACTGAAGCTTTCTTT. Translated, it gives CASSSSGGMNTEAFF.

The gene calls are TRBV28 and TRBJ2-1; D is perhaps TRBD1 or TRBD2 (5 bases each). V dropped 2 bases and J dropped 8 bases, with 16 bases sitting between them. Germline V lookup: CDR1 MDHEN, CDR2 SYDVKM. CDR3 length: 15 residues. In DNA, the CDR3 is TGTGCCAGCAGTTTAACCGGGACGCTCGGTTATGAGCAGTTCTTC. Translating gives CASSLTGTLGYEQFF.

Of note for this clonotype: A much bigger clone sits one base away, suggesting this may be a read error. This chain connects TRBV7-2 to TRBJ1-1; 9 nucleotides agree with TRBD1. The V gene's germline CDR1 is SGHTA and CDR2 FQGNSA. This CDR3 has 18 amino acids. V gave up 6 bases and J gave up 1 base; unmatched junction bases: 15. CDR3 loop: CASRPSGTGLVGNTEAFF. The CDR3 region has the DNA TGTGCCAGCAGACCGAGCGGGACAGGGTTGGTGGGGAACACTGAAGCTTTCTTT.

This clonotype was seen repeatedly, ten times or more. The CDR3 here is CASSPRTGGTGELFF. The CDR3 DNA reads TGTGCCAGCAGCCCGAGGACAGGGGGGACCGGGGAGCTGTTTTTT. The chain links TRBV7-2 to TRBJ2-2; 10 bases map to TRBD1. Germline V gene data show CDR1 as SGHTA and CDR2 as FQGNSA. J gave up 5 bases and V 5 bases, and 5 bases lay outside the gene matches. The CDR3 is 15 residues long.

The rearrangement uses TRBV20-1 and TRBJ1-2; D uncertain. Between the trimmed V and J ends, which lost 2 bases and 6 bases, there was a span of 10 bases. This CDR3 has 12 residues. CDR1 DFQATT and CDR2 SNEGSKA come from the germline V gene (reference sequence). CDR3 nucleotides: TGCAGTGCTAGAAGGAGAGTGGATGGCTACACCTTC. Its translation: CSARRRVDGYTF.

This clonotype was detected ten times or more. This rearrangement joins TRBV11-2 to TRBJ2-1; D possibly corresponds to TRBD2 (5 bases). The CDR3 totals 15 residues. Deletions cut 4 bases from V and 5 bases from J, with 15 bases between. The germline V gene encodes CDR1 SGHAT and CDR2 FQNNGV. CDR3 DNA sequence: TGTGCCAGCAGCTCCATCCGGGGTAAACACAATGAGCAGTTCTTC. Protein sequence: CASSSIRGKHNEQFF.

This clonotype came up a few times. This sequence joins TRBV19 and TRBJ2-2, with 11 bases identical to TRBD2. The V gene end was trimmed by 8 bases and the J gene end by 5 bases; junction bases not matched to a gene: 4. Germline assignment: CDR1 LNHDA and CDR2 SQIVND (reference sequence). The CDR3 is 14 amino acids. As DNA, the CDR3 is TGTGCCAGTGACGTAGCGGGAGGGACCGGGGAGCTGTTTTTT. Its translation is CASDVAGGTGELFF.

This clonotype occurred a few times. J is TRBJ1-2 and V is TRBV11-2; 9 positions match TRBD1. This CDR3 is built from 14 residues. Trimming cost V 4 bases and J 6 bases; bases outside gene matches: 6. Germline V CDR1 and CDR2: SGHAT, FQNNGV. CDR3 bases: TGTGCCAGCAGCTCCCGGGACAGGGCCGATGGCTACACCTTC. It yields the protein CASSSRDRADGYTF. The full variable domain, with the rest looked up from reference TRBV11-2 and TRBJ1-2, is EAGVAQSPRYKIIEKRQSVAFWCNPISGHATLYWYQQILGQGPKLLIQFQNNGVVDDSQLPKDRFSAERLKGVDSTLKIQPAKLEDSAVYLCASSSRDRADGYTFGSGTRLTVV.